The TCR beta chain under discussion was sequenced for a study of patients and donors after allogeneic stem cell transplantation. The ends were cut back, 7 bases at V and 4 bases at J, with 17 bases in the middle. The CDR3 consists of 14 residues. CDR1 and CDR2 from the germline V gene are MNHNS and SASEGT. This clonotype was counted only a few times. Using its own MiXCR run on the RT-PCR reads, TCRdb lists one record per CDR3 protein. The table shows more than 55,000 distinct CDR3 sequences, with about 14% occurring only once. Sequenced sample: blood, either unsorted or a sorted T cell fraction (not recorded which). This TCR was sampled from a human donor who was either an allogeneic HSCT recipient or a stem cell or donor lymphocyte infusion donor (not recorded which). It is not recorded whose cells these are; they may come from a transplant donor. This chain uses TRBV6-1 with TRBJ2-7; D not resolved. The CDR3 DNA is TGTGCCAGCATACCGGACGGATCCCATTACGAGCAGTACTTC. Translating gives CASIPDGSHYEQYF.